What follows are 2 T cell receptor beta chains derived from one specimen sequenced in a study of tumor-infiltrating lymphocytes in primary liver carcinoma. The authors made TCR beta cDNA from roughly 480 ng total RNA with a constant-region primer. Amplification in three nested multiplex PCR rounds with slightly modified ARM-PCR gave rise to TCR beta libraries. Running nine to ten cycles apiece, the first two PCR rounds relied on TRBV1-TRBV30 forward primers together with a C-beta reverse primer. Using its own MiXCR run on the multiplex PCR reads, TCRdb lists one record per CDR3 protein. The profile shows 90,000 to 140,000 distinct CDR3 sequences, roughly 80% of them singletons. Unsorted bulk tissue of roughly 20-31 mg yielded co-extracted RNA and DNA. The sample taken for sequencing was liver tumor tissue from sampling region 3. Specified subset: tumor region T3, left-lateral pole. The receptors were sampled from a middle-aged man with primary liver carcinoma and hepatitis B virus infection.

In regard to this clonotype: A junction boundary mismatches the germline segment, possibly from a read error. V usage is TRBV6-1 and J usage is TRBJ2-3; a possible D gene is TRBD1 (6 bases). Looked up from germline, CDR1 is MNHNS and CDR2 is SASEGT. CDR3 length: 20 amino acids. The CDR3 DNA reads TGTTCCAGCAGTGAGTTCCCGGGACACACAAATCGAGCTAGCACAGATACGCAGTATTTT. It specifies CSSSEFPGHTNRASTDTQYF.

The table lists this clonotype with a few counts. The chain is built from TRBV11-1 and TRBJ2-4, with TRBD2 matching over 13 bases. The germline gives CDR1 SGHAT, CDR2 FQDESV (reference sequence). The CDR3 has 17 residues. CDR3 coding DNA: TGTGCTAGAAGCTTCCCCGGGACTAGCGGGACTAAAAACATTCAGTACTTC. Encoded protein: CARSFPGTSGTKNIQYF.